The T cell receptor (beta chain) described here comes from a study of blood T cell repertoires in COVID-19. The CDR3 contains 11 residues. V was cut by 5 bases and J by 9 bases, with 8 bases left in between. Method: immunoSEQ multiplex PCR; TCRdb's copy keeps in-frame clones and lacks some. The sample has about 210,000 clones, around three quarters seen once. Source material: peripheral blood. The rearrangement links TRBV12-3 or TRBV12-4 to TRBJ2-1, with D maybe TRBD1 (5 bases). This receptor was taken from a woman in her 70s with acute or convalescent COVID-19. CDR3 sequence: CASSLQGEQFF. CDR3 in DNA: TGTGCCAGCAGTCTTCAGGGTGAGCAGTTCTTC.